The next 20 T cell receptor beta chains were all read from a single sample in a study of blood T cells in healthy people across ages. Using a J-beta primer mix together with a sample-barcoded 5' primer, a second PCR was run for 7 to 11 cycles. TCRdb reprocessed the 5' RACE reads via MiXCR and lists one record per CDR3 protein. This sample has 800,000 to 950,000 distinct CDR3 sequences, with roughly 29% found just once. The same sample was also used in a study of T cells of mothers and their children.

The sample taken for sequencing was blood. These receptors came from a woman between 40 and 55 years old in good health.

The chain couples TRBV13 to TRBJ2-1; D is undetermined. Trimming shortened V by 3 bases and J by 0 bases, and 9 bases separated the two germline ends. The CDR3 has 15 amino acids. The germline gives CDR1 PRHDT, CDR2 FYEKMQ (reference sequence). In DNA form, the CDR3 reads TGTGCCAGCAGCTTGGCCGCATACTCCTACAATGAGCAGTTCTTC. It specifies CASSLAAYSYNEQFF.

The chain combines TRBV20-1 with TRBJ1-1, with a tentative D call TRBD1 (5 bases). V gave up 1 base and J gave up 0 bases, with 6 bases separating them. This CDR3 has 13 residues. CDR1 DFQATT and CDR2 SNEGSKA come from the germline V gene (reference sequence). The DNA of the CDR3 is TGCAGTGCTAGAGCCAGGGTGAACACTGAAGCTTTCTTT. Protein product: CSARARVNTEAFF.

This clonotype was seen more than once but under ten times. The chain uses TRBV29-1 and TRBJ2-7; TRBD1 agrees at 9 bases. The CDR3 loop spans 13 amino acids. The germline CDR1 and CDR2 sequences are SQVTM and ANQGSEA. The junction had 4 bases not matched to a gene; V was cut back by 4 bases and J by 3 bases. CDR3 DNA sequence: TGCAGCGTTGGGGGACAGGGCATCTACGAGCAGTACTTC. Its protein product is CSVGGQGIYEQYF.

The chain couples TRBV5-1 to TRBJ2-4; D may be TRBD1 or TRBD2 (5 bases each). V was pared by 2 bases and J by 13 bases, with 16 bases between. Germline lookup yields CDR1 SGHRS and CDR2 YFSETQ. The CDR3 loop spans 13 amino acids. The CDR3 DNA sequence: TGCGCCAGCAGCTTCGGGCGAGGGGTTGAGCAGTACTTC. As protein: CASSFGRGVEQYF.

In DNA, the CDR3 is TGTGCCAGCAGCTTATTCCCAGCGGGAGGGCCAGGAGATACGCAGTATTTT. This gives the protein CASSLFPAGGPGDTQYF. The V call is TRBV7-9, the J call TRBJ2-3; 10 bases are shared with TRBD2. The germline V gene has CDR1 SEHNR and CDR2 FQNEAQ (reference sequence). J lost 5 bases, V lost 2 bases, and 10 bases had no gene match. CDR3 length: 17 residues. The whole variable domain, remainder taken from reference TRBV7-9 and TRBJ2-3, is DTGVSQNPRHKITKRGQNVTFRCDPISEHNRLYWYRQTLGQGPEFLTYFQNEAQLEKSRLLSDRFSAERPKGSFSTLEIQRTEQGDSAMYLCASSLFPAGGPGDTQYFGPGTRLTVL.

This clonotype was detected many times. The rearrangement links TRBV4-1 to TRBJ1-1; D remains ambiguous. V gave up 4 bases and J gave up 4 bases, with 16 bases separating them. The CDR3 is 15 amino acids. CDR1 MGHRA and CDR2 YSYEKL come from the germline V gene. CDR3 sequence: CASSPESAGSTEAFF. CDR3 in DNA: TGCGCCAGCAGCCCTGAATCTGCGGGTAGCACTGAAGCTTTCTTT.

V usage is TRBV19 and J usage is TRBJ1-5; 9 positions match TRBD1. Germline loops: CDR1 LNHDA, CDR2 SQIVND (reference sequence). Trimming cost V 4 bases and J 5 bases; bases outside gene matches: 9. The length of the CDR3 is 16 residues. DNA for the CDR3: TGTGCCAGTAGTACAGACAGGGGGGGGATGCATCAGCCCCAGCATTTT. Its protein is CASSTDRGGMHQPQHF.

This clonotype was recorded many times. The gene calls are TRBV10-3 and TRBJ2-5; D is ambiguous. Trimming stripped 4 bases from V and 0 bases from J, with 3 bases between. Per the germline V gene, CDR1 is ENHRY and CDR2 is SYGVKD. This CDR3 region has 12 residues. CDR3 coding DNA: TGTGCCATCAGTGGGTACCAAGAGACCCAGTACTTC. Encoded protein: CAISGYQETQYF.

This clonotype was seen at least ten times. This CDR3 reads CASSKQGVVPYEQYF. CDR3 sequence (DNA): TGTGCCAGCAGCAAACAGGGGGTGGTTCCCTACGAGCAGTACTTC. This chain links TRBV7-2 with TRBJ2-7, with 8 bases identical to TRBD1. With 5 bases clipped from V and 2 bases from J, the junction kept 8 bases outside the gene matches. Germline loops: CDR1 SGHTA, CDR2 FQGNSA. The CDR3 runs 15 residues.

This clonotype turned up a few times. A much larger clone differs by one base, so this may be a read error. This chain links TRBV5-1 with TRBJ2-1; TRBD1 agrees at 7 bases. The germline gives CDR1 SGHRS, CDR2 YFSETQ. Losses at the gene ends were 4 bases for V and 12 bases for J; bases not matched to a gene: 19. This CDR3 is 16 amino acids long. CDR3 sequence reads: CASSIEGQSLSDGQFF. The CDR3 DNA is TGCGCCAGCAGCATCGAGGGACAGAGCCTTTCGGATGGGCAGTTCTTC.

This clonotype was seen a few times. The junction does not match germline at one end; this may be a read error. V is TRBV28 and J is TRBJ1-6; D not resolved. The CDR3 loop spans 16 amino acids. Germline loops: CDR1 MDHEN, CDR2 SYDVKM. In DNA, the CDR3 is TGCGCCAGCAGCGGCCAATTTTTAAAGGACCGTTCACCCCTCCACTTT. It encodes CASSGQFLKDRSPLHF.

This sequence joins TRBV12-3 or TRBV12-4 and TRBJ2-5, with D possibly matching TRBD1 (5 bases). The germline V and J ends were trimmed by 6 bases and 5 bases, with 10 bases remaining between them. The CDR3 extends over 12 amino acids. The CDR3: CASRQDLETQYF. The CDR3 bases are TGTGCCAGCAGACAGGATCTGGAGACCCAGTACTTC.

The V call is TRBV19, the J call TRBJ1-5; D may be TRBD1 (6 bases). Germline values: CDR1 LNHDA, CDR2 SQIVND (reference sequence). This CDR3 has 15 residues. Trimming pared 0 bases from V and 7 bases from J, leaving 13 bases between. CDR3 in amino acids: CASSIDPGAPQPQHF. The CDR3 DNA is TGTGCCAGTAGTATAGATCCGGGGGCACCCCAGCCCCAGCATTTT.

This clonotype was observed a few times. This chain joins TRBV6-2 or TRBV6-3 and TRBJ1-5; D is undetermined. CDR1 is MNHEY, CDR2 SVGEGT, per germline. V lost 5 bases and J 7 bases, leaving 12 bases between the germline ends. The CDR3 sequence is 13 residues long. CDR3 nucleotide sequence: TGTGCCAGCAGTAGCCTGGTCGGGCAGCCCCAGCATTTT. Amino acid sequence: CASSSLVGQPQHF.

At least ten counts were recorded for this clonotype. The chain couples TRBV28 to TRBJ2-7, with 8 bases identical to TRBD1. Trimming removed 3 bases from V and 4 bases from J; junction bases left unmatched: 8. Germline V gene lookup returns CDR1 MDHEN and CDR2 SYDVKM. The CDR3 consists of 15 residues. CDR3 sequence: CASSFPAGGSYEQYF. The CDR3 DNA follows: TGTGCCAGCAGTTTCCCGGCAGGGGGCTCGTACGAGCAGTACTTC. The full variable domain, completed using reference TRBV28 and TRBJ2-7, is DVKVTQSSRYLVKRTGEKVFLECVQDMDHENMFWYRQDPGLGLRLIYFSYDVKMKEKGDIPEGYSVSREKKERFSLILESASTNQTSMYLCASSFPAGGSYEQYFGPGTRLTVT.

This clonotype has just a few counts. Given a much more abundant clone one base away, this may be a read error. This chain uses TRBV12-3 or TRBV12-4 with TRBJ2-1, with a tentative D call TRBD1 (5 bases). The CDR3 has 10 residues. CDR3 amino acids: CVRADNEQFF. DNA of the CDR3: TGTGTCAGGGCGGACAATGAGCAGTTCTTC.

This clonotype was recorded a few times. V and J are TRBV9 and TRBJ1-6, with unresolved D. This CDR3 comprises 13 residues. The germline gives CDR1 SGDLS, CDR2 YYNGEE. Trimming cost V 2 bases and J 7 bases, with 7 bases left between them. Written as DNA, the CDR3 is TGTGCCAGCAGCGTGAAGGCGAATTCACCCCTCCACTTT. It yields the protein CASSVKANSPLHF.

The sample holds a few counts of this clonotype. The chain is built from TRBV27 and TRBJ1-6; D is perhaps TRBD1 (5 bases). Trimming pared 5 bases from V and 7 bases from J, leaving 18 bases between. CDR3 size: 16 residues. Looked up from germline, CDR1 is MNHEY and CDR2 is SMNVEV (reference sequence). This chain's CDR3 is CASSPRQTTLNSPLHF. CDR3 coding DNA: TGTGCCAGCAGTCCCCGACAGACTACTTTGAATTCACCCCTCCACTTT.

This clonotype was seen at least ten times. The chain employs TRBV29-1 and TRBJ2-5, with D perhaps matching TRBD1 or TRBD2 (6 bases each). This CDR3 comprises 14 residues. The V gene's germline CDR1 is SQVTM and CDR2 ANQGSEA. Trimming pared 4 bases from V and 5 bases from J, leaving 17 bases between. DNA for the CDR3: TGCAGCGTTGTGGGCAGTCGAGGGGGGGAGACCCAGTACTTC. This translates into CSVVGSRGGETQYF.

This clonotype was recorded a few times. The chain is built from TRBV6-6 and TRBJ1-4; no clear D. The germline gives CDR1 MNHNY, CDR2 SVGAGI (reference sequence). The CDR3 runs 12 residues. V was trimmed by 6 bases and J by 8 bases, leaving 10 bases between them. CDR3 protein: CASRGNGEKLFF. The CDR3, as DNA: TGTGCCAGCAGGGGTAATGGGGAAAAACTGTTTTTT.